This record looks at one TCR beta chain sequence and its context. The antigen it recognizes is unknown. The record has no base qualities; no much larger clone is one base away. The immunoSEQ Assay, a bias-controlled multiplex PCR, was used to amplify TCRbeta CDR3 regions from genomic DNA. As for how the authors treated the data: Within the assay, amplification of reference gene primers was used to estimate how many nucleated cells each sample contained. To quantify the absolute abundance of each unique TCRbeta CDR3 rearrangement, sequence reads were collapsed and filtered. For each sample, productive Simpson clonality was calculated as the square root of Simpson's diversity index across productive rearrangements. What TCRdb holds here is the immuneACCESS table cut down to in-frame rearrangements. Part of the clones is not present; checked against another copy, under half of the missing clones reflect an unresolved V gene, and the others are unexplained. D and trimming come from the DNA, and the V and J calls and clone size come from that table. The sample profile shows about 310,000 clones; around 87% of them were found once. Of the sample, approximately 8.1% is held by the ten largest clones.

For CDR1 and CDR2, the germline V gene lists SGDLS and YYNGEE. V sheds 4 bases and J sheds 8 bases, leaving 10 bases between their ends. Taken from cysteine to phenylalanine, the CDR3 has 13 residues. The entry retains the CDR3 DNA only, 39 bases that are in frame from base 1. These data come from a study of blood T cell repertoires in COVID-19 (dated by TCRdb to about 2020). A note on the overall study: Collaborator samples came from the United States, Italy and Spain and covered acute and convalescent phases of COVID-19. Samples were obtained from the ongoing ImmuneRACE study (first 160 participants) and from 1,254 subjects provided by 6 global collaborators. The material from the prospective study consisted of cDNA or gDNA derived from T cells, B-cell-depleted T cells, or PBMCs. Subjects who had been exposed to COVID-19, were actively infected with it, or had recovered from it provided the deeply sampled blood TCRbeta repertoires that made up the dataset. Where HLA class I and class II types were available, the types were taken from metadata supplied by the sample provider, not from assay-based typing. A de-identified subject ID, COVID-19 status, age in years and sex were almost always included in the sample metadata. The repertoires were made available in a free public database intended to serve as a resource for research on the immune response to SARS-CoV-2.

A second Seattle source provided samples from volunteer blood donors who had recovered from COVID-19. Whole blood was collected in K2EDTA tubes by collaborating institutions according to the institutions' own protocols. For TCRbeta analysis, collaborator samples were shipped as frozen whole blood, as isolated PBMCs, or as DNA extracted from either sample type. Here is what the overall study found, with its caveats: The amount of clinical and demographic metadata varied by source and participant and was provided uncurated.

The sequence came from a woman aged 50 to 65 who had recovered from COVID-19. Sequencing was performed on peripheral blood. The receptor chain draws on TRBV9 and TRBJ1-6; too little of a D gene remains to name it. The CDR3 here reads CASSFGPDSPLHF. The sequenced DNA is TGTGCCAGCAGCTTTGGCCCAGATTCACCCCTCCACTTT.